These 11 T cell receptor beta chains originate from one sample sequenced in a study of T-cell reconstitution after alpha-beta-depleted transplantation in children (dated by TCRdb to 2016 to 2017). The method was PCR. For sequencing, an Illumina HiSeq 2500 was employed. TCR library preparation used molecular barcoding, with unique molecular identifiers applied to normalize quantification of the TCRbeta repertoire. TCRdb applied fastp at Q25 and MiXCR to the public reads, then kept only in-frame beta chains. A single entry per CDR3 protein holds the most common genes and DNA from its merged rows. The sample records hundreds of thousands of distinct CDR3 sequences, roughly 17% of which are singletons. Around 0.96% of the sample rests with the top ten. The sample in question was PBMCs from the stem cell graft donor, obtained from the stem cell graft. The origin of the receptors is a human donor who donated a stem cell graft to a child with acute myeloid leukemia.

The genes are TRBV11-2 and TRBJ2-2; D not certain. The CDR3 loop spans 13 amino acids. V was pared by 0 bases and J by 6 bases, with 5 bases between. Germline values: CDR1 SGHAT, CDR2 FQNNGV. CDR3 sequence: CASSLDFPGELFF. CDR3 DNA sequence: TGTGCCAGCAGCTTAGATTTTCCCGGGGAGCTGTTTTTT. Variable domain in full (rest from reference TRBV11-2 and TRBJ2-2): EAGVAQSPRYKIIEKRQSVAFWCNPISGHATLYWYQQILGQGPKLLIQFQNNGVVDDSQLPKDRFSAERLKGVDSTLKIQPAKLEDSAVYLCASSLDFPGELFFGEGSRLTVL.

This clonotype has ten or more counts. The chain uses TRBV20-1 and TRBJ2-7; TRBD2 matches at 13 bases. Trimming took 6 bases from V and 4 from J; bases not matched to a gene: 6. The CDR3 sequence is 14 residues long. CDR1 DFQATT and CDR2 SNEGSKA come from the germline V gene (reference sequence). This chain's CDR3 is CSAPGLAGLYEQYV. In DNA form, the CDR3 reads TGCAGTGCCCCGGGACTAGCGGGGCTTTACGAGCAGTACGTC.

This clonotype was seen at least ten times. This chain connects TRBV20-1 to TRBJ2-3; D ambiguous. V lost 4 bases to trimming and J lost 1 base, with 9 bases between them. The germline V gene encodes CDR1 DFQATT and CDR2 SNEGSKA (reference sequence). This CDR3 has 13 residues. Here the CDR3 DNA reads TGCAGTGCTACTGATTCGGGCACAGATACGCAGTATTTT. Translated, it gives CSATDSGTDTQYF.

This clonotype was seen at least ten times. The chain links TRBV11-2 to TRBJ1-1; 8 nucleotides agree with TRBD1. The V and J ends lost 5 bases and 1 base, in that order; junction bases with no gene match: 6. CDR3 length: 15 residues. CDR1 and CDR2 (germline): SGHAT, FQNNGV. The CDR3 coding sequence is TGTGCCAGCAGCGCCCGGACAGGGACGAACACTGAAGCTTTCTTT. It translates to CASSARTGTNTEAFF.

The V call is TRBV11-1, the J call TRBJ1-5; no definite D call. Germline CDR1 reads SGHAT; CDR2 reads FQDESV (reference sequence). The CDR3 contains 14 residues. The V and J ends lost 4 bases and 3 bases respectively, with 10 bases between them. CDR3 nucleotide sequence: TGTGCCAGCAGCTCCGACACCAACAATCAGCCCCAGCATTTT. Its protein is CASSSDTNNQPQHF.

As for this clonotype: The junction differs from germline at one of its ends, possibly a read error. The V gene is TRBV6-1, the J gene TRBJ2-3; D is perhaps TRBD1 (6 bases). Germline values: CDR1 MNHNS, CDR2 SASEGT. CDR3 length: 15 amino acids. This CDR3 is CASSKARTDTDTQYF. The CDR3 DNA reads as TGTGCCAGCAGTAAAGCTAGGACAGACACAGATACGCAGTATTTT.

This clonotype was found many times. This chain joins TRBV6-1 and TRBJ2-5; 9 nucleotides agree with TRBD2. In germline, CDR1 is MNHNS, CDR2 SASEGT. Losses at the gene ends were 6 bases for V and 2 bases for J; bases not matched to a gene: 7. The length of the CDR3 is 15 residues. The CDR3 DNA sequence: TGTGCCAGCAGGATTAGCGGGGGAAGGCAAGAGACCCAGTACTTC. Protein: CASRISGGRQETQYF.

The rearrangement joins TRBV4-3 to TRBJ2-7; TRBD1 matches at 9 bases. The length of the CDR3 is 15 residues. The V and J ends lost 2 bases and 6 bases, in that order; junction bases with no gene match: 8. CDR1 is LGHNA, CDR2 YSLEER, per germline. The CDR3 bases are TGCGCCAGCAGCCAACTTTATAGGGACAGGGCCGAGCAGTACTTC. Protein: CASSQLYRDRAEQYF.

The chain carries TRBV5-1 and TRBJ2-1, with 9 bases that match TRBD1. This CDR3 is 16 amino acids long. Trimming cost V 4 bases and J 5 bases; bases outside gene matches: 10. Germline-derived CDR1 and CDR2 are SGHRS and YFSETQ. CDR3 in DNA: TGCGCCAGCAGCCCAGGGACAGGGACTGTCCACAATGAGCAGTTCTTC. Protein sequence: CASSPGTGTVHNEQFF. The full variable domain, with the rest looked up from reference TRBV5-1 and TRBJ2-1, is KAGVTQTPRYLIKTRGQQVTLSCSPISGHRSVSWYQQTPGQGLQFLFEYFSETQRNKGNFPGRFSGRQFSNSRSEMNVSTLELGDSALYLCASSPGTGTVHNEQFFGPGTRLTVL.

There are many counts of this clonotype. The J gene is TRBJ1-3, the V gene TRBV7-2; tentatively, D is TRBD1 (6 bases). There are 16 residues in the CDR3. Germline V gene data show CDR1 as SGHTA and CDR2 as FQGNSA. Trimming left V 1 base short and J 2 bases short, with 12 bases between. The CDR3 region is CASSLVLGGAGNTIYF. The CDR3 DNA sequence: TGTGCCAGCAGCTTAGTTCTGGGGGGCGCTGGAAACACCATATATTTT.

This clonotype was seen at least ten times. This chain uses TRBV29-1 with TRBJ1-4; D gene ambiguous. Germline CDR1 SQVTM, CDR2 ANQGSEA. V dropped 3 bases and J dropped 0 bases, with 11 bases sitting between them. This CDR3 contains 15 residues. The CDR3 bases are TGCAGCGTTGAGCGGCGGGGAGCAACTAATGAAAAACTGTTTTTT. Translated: CSVERRGATNEKLFF.